This T cell receptor beta chain comes out of a study of T cells expressing NK-cell markers. Whole-study context: Sequencing of TCR beta repertoires drew on sorted CD3+CD56+NKG2C+, CD3+CD56+NKG2C- and CD3+CD56-NKG2C+ T cells. Notes on the study in general: Clarity on HCMV specificity was lacking for the expanded NKG2C+ T cell clones. In a handful of donors, dominant NKG2C+ clonotypes were roughly 1.0-8% of CD8+ T cells.

In generating TCR beta cDNA, 5'RACE template switching with UMIs was used. TCRdb processed the 5' RACE reads again and assigns one entry to each CDR3 protein, with no DNA. Its table records tens of thousands of distinct CDR3 sequences. For this clonotype: Its antigen is undetermined.

Sequencing was done on a sample of blood T cells: a sorted CD56 or NKG2C T cell subset, CD4+ or CD8+ T cells, or bulk PBMC T cells (not recorded which). The TCR originated in a woman aged 18-70 years in good health.

The CDR3 protein is CASSPRTAHNEQFF. This rearrangement joins TRBV7-6 to TRBJ2-1. CDR1 SGHVS and CDR2 FNYEAQ come from the germline V gene. The CDR3 has 14 amino acids.